This T cell receptor (beta chain) was recorded in a study of cytomegalovirus exposure and HLA in healthy donors. Study-wide findings and caveats: Reportedly, cytomegalovirus status was diagnosed with high sensitivity and specificity. From TCR beta sequences, most subjects' HLA-A and HLA-B alleles were reportedly predicted accurately. A later analysis linked a missense variant in DCLRE1C to the trimming of TCR beta V and J genes. Later examination showed HLA-associated TCR beta chains had greater clonal expansion than equally common others.

The PCR employed 60 Vbeta primers together with 13 Jbeta primers. Sequencing used immunoSEQ multiplex PCR; TCRdb keeps in-frame clones, though not all of them. The sample shows around 100,000 clones, about 76% of them seen only once. Worth noting for this clone: As yet, its antigen is unknown.

The germline V gene encodes CDR1 DFQATT and CDR2 SNEGSKA (reference sequence). The CDR3 has 11 amino acids. Sequenced sample: PBMCs. The rearrangement uses TRBV20-1 and TRBJ2-5, with 9 bases fitting TRBD2. With the DNA end fitting TRBJ2-7 better, the J assignment may be wrong. The sequence was collected from a woman aged 65 to 85 in good health and CMV-seropositive. CDR3 sequence reads: CSSGLAIEQYF. CDR3 nucleotide sequence: TGCAGTTCCGGACTAGCGATCGAGCAGTACTTC.